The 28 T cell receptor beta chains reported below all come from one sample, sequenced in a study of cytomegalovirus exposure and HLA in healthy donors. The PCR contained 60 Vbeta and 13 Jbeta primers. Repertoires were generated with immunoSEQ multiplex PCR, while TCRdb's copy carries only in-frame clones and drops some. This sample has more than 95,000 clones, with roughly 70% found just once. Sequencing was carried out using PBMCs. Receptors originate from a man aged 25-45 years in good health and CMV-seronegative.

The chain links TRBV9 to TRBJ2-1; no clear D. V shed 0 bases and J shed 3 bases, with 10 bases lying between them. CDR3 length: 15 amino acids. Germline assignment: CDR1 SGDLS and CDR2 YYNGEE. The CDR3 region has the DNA TGTGCCAGCAGCGTAGATTCTGTCGGCTACAATGAGCAGTTCTTC. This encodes CASSVDSVGYNEQFF.

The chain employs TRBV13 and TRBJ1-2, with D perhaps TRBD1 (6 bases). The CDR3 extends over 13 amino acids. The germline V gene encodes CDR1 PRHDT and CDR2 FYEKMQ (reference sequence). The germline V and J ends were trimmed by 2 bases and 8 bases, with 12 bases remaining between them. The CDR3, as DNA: TGTGCCAGCAGCTTAAACAGGGATTACGGCTACACCTTC. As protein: CASSLNRDYGYTF. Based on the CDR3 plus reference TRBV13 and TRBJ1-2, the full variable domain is AAGVIQSPRHLIKEKRETATLKCYPIPRHDTVYWYQQGPGQDPQFLISFYEKMQSDKGSIPDRFSAQQFSDYHSELNMSSLELGDSALYFCASSLNRDYGYTFGSGTRLTVV.

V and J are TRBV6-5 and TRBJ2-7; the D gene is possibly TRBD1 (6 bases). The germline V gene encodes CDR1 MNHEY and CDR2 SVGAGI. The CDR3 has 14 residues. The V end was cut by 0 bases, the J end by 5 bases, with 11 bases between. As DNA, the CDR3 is TGTGCCAGCAGTTACTCGAGGGGGACCCACGAGCAGTACTTC. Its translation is CASSYSRGTHEQYF.

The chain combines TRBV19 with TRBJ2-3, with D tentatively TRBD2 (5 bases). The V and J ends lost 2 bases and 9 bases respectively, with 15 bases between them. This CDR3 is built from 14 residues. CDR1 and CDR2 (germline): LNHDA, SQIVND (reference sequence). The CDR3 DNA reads TGTGCCAGTAGTATAATGGGAGACCCGCCAACGCAGTATTTT. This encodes CASSIMGDPPTQYF. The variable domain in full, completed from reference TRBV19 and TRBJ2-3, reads DGGITQSPKYLFRKEGQNVTLSCEQNLNHDAMYWYRQDPGQGLRLIYYSQIVNDFQKGDIAEGYSVSREKKESFPLTVTSAQKNPTAFYLCASSIMGDPPTQYFGPGTRLTVL.

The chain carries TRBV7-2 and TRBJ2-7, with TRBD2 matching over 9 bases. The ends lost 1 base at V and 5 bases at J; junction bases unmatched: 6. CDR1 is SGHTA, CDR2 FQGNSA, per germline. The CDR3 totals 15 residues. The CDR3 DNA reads TGTGCCAGCAGCTTAGAGGGACTAGCCGGCCACGAGCAGTACTTC. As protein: CASSLEGLAGHEQYF. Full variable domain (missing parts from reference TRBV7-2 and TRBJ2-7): GAGVSQSPSNKVTEKGKDVELRCDPISGHTALYWYRQSLGQGLEFLIYFQGNSAPDKSGLPSDRFSAERTGGSVSTLTIQRTQQEDSAVYLCASSLEGLAGHEQYFGPGTRLTVT.

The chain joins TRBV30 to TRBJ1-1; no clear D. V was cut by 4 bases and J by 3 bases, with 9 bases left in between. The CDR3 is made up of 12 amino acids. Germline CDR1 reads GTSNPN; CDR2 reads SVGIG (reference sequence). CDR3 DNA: TGTGCCTGGATGGGAGGGTACACTGAAGCTTTCTTT. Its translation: CAWMGGYTEAFF.

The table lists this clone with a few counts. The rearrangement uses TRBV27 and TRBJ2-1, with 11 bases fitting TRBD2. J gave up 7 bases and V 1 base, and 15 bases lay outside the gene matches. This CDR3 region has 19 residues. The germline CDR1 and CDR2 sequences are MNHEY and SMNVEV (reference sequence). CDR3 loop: CASSLFITASGGRRNEQFF. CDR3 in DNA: TGTGCCAGCAGTTTATTTATTACGGCTAGCGGGGGGAGAAGAAATGAGCAGTTCTTC.

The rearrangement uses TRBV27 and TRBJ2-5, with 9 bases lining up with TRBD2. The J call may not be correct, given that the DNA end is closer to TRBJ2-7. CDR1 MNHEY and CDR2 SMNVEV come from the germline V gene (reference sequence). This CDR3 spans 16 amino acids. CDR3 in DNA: TGTGCCAGCAGTTTATCTGGACTAGCGTTCTCCTACGAGCAGTACTTC. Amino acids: CASSLSGLAFSYEQYF.

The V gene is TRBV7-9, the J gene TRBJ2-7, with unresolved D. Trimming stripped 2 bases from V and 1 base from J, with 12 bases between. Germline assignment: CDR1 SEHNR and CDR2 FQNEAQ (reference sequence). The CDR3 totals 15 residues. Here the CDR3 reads CASSLFTVPSYEQYF. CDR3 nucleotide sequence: TGTGCCAGCAGCTTATTCACGGTCCCATCCTACGAGCAGTACTTC.

The CDR3 DNA reads TGCGCCAGCGAGGCAGGGGGCTACACCGGGGAGCTGTTTTTT. This gives the protein CASEAGGYTGELFF. The rearrangement joins TRBV5-1 to TRBJ2-2; 8 bases map to TRBD1. Per germline, CDR1 SGHRS and CDR2 YFSETQ. V lost 7 bases to trimming and J lost 3 bases; unmatched junction nucleotides: 5. The CDR3 contains 14 residues.

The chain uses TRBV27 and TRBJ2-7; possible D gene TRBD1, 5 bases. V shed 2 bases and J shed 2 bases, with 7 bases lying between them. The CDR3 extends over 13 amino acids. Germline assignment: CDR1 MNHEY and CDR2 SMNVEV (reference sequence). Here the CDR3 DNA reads TGTGCCAGCAGTTTAACAGGACCCTACGAGCAGTACTTC. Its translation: CASSLTGPYEQYF.

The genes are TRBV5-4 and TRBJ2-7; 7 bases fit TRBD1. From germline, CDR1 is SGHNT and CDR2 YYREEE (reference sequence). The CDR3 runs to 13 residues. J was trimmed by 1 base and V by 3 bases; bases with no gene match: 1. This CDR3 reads CASSWDRSYEQYF. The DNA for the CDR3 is TGTGCCAGCAGCTGGGACAGATCCTACGAGCAGTACTTC.

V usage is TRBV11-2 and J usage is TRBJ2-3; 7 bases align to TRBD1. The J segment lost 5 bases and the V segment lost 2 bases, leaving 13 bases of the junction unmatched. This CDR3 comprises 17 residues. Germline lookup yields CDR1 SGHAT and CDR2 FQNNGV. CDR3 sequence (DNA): TGTGCCAGCAGCTTATCTCCCGACAGGGTTCGTGGAGATACGCAGTATTTT. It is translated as CASSLSPDRVRGDTQYF.

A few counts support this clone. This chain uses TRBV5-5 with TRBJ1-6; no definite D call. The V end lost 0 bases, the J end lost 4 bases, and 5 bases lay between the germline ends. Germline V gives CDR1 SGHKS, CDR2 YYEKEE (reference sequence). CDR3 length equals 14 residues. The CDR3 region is CASSLGVYNSPLHF. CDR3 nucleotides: TGTGCCAGCAGCTTGGGAGTTTATAATTCACCCCTCCACTTT. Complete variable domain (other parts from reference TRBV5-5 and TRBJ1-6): DAGVTQSPTHLIKTRGQQVTLRCSPISGHKSVSWYQQVLGQGPQFIFQYYEKEERGRGNFPDRFSARQFPNYSSELNVNALLLGDSALYLCASSLGVYNSPLHFGNGTRLTVT.

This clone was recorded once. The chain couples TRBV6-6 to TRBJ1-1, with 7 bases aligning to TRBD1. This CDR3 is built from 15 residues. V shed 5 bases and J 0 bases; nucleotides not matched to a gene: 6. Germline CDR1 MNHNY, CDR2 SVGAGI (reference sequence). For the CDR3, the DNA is TGTGCCAGCAGTCAGGGGGGAGGACTGAACACTGAAGCTTTCTTT. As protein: CASSQGGGLNTEAFF.

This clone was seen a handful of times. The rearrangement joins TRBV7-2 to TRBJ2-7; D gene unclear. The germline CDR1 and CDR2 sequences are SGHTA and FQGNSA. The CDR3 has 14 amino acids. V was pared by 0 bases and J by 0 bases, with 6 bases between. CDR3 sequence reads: CASSLAASSYEQYF. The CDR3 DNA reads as TGTGCCAGCAGCTTAGCGGCTAGCTCCTACGAGCAGTACTTC.

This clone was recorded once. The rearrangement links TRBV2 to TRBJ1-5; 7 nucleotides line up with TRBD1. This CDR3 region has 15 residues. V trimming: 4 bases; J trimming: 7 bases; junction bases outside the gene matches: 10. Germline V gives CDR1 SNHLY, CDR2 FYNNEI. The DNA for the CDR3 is TGTGCCAGCAGTGTGTCAAGACAGGGTCAACAGCCCCAGCATTTT. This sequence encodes CASSVSRQGQQPQHF. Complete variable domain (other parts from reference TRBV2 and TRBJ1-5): EPEVTQTPSHQVTQMGQEVILRCVPISNHLYFYWYRQILGQKVEFLVSFYNNEISEKSEIFDDQFSVERPDGSNFTLKIRSTKLEDSAMYFCASSVSRQGQQPQHFGDGTRLSIL.

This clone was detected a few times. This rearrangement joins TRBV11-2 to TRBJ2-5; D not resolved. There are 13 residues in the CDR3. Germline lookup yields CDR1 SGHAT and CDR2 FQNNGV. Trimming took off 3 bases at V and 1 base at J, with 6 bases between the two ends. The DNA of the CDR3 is TGTGCCAGCAGCTTGGGCAGCCAAGAGACCCAGTACTTC. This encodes CASSLGSQETQYF.

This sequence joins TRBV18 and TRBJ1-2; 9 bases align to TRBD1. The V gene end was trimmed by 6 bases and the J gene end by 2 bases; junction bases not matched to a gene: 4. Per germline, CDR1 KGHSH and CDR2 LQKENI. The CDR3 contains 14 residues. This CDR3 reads CASSQGQGNYGYTF. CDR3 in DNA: TGTGCCAGCTCCCAAGGACAGGGGAACTATGGCTACACCTTC.

The CDR3 is CASSEALQYGYTF. In DNA form, the CDR3 reads TGTGCCAGCAGTGAAGCGCTGCAGTATGGCTACACCTTC. This chain connects TRBV6-1 to TRBJ1-2; no clear D gene. The length of the CDR3 is 13 residues. With 0 bases removed from V and 5 bases from J, the gap between germline ends came to 7 bases. Germline values: CDR1 MNHNS, CDR2 SASEGT.

The CDR3 here is CASSLDERTGGFYEQYF. For the CDR3, the DNA is TGTGCCAGCAGTTTGGACGAACGGACAGGGGGCTTCTACGAGCAGTACTTC. V and J are TRBV28 and TRBJ2-7; TRBD1 agrees at 11 bases. Looked up from germline, CDR1 is MDHEN and CDR2 is SYDVKM. The trim removed 3 bases at V and 3 bases at J, leaving 10 bases unmatched. The CDR3 has 17 amino acids.

This chain's CDR3 is CASSQGLRVHEQFF. CDR3 in DNA: TGCGCCAGCAGCCAAGGACTCCGGGTGCATGAGCAGTTCTTC. The rearrangement joins TRBV4-3 to TRBJ2-1, with unresolved D. Germline values: CDR1 LGHNA, CDR2 YSLEER. V was pared by 1 base and J by 8 bases, with 12 bases between. This CDR3 contains 14 residues.

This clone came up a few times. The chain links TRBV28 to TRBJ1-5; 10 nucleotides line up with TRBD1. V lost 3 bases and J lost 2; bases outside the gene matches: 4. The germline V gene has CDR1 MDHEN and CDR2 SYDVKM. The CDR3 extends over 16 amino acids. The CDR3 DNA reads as TGTGCCAGCAGTTTTTACGGGACAGGGGGCAATCAGCCCCAGCATTTT. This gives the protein CASSFYGTGGNQPQHF. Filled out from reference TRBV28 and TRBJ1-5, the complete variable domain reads DVKVTQSSRYLVKRTGEKVFLECVQDMDHENMFWYRQDPGLGLRLIYFSYDVKMKEKGDIPEGYSVSREKKERFSLILESASTNQTSMYLCASSFYGTGGNQPQHFGDGTRLSIL.

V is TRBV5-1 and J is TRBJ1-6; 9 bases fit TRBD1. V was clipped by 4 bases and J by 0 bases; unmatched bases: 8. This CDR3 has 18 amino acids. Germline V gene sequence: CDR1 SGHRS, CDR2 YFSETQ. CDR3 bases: TGCGCCAGCAGCCTCACCGGGACAGGGTACTCCTATAATTCACCCCTCCACTTT. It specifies CASSLTGTGYSYNSPLHF. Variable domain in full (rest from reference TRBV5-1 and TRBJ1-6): KAGVTQTPRYLIKTRGQQVTLSCSPISGHRSVSWYQQTPGQGLQFLFEYFSETQRNKGNFPGRFSGRQFSNSRSEMNVSTLELGDSALYLCASSLTGTGYSYNSPLHFGNGTRLTVT.

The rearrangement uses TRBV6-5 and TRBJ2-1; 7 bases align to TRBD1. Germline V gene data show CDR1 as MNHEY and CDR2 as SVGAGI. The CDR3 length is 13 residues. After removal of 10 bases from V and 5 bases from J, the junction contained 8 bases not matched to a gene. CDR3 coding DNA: TGTGCCAAACCGGGACAGAGTCACAATGAGCAGTTCTTC. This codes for CAKPGQSHNEQFF.

CDR3 sequence reads: CAAGGRHYEQYF. In DNA form, the CDR3 reads TGTGCCGCGGGTGGGCGTCACTACGAGCAGTACTTC. J is TRBJ2-5 and V is TRBV6-1, with D possibly TRBD2 on 5 matching bases. The DNA end is a closer match to TRBJ2-7, so the J assignment may be wrong. The CDR3 covers 12 residues. Germline V CDR1 and CDR2: MNHNS, SASEGT.

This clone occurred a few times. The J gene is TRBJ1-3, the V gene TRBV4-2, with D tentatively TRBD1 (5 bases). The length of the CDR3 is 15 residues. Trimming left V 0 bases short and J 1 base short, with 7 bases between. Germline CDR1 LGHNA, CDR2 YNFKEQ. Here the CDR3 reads CASSQDGTSGNTIYF. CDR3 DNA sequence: TGTGCCAGCAGCCAAGATGGGACTTCTGGAAACACCATATATTTT.

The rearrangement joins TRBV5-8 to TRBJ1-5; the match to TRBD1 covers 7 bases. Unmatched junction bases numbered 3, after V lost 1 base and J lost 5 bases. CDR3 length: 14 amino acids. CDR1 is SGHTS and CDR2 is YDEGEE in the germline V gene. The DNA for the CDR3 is TGTGCCAGCAGCTTGAGAACAGGGGATCAGCCCCAGCATTTT. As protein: CASSLRTGDQPQHF.